This T cell receptor (beta chain) was observed in a study of blood T cell repertoires in COVID-19. V was pared by 6 bases and J by 4 bases, with 18 bases between. Germline loops: CDR1 SGHTA, CDR2 FQGNSA. The CDR3 loop spans 15 amino acids. For recovered donors of Cohort 3, there were two negative PCRs, clearance, or symptom resolution. The table came from immunoSEQ multiplex PCR; TCRdb's copy has only in-frame clones and leaves some out. Here the sample spans about 250,000 clones, roughly nine tenths being singletons. The receptor comes from a woman aged 45-60 years who had recovered from COVID-19. The chain employs TRBV7-2 and TRBJ1-2; D is ambiguous. The sequenced sample consisted of PBMCs or T cells enriched from blood (not recorded which). CDR3 DNA sequence: TGTGCCAGCAGGTATCAGGTCGTGGCAGGCTATGGCTACACCTTC. This gives the protein CASRYQVVAGYGYTF. The whole variable domain, filled in from reference TRBV7-2 and TRBJ1-2, reads GAGVSQSPSNKVTEKGKDVELRCDPISGHTALYWYRQSLGQGLEFLIYFQGNSAPDKSGLPSDRFSAERTGGSVSTLTIQRTQQEDSAVYLCASRYQVVAGYGYTFGSGTRLTVV.